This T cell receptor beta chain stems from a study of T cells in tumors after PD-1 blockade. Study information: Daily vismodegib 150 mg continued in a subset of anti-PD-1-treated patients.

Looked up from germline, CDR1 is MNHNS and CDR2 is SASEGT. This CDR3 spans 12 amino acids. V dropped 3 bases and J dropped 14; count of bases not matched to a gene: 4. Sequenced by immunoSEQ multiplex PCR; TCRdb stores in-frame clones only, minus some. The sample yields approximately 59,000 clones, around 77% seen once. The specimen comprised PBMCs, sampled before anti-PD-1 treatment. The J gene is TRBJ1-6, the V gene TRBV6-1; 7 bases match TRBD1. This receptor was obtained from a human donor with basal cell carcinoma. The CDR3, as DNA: TGTGCCAGCAGTGAGACAGGGCTCTCCCTCCACTTT. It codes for CASSETGLSLHF.